These 26 T cell receptor beta chains share one sample of origin, sequenced in a study of monozygotic twins with inflammatory bowel disease (dated by TCRdb to between 2017 and 2020). Library preparation used 5' RACE. The run used an Illumina HiSeq 2500. TCRdb reprocessed the reads, reporting each CDR3 protein sequence once and no DNA. The record for this sample contains more than 300,000 distinct CDR3 sequences. 2.6% of the sample is held by the ten biggest clonotypes. Source material: blood. Source of these receptors: a human donor with ulcerative colitis or Crohn's disease, or a healthy co-twin of an affected twin (not recorded which).

The chain couples TRBV7-3 to TRBJ2-7; with no DNA, the TCRdb D assignment of TRBD1 cannot be verified. In germline, CDR1 is SGHTA, CDR2 FQGTGA. The CDR3 sequence is 14 residues long. CDR3 residues: CASSFTPGPYEQYF.

The chain uses TRBV7-8 and TRBJ2-2; TCRdb picks TRBD2, but there is no DNA to check that call. The germline V gene has CDR1 SGHVS and CDR2 FQNEAQ. The CDR3 covers 16 residues. CDR3 amino acids: CASTRVVAGRTGELFF.

The chain couples TRBV12-3 or TRBV12-4 to TRBJ1-4. CDR3 length: 15 residues. CDR3 amino acids: CASSLMIWSNEKLFF.

The rearrangement uses TRBV7-2 and TRBJ1-1; TCRdb returns TRBD1, unconfirmable since there is no DNA. The CDR3 covers 16 residues. Germline CDR1 and CDR2: SGHTA and FQGNSA. The CDR3 loop is CASRSGGQVTHTEAFF. Complete variable domain (other parts from reference TRBV7-2 and TRBJ1-1): GAGVSQSPSNKVTEKGKDVELRCDPISGHTALYWYRQSLGQGLEFLIYFQGNSAPDKSGLPSDRFSAERTGGSVSTLTIQRTQQEDSAVYLCASRSGGQVTHTEAFFGQGTRLTVV.

The rearrangement uses TRBV7-2 and TRBJ2-7; the D call from TCRdb, TRBD1, cannot be confirmed without DNA. This CDR3 has 15 residues. Looked up from germline, CDR1 is SGHTA and CDR2 is FQGNSA. This CDR3 reads CASSLAPGQSYEQYF.

This chain connects TRBV4-1 to TRBJ2-3; lacking DNA, the TRBD2 call made by TCRdb goes unchecked. There are 14 residues in the CDR3. CDR1 and CDR2 (germline): MGHRA, YSYEKL. CDR3 sequence: CASSLRRGPGTQYF.

The gene calls are TRBV5-1 and TRBJ2-7. The CDR3 runs 13 residues. Germline V gene data show CDR1 as SGHRS and CDR2 as YFSETQ. The CDR3 is CASSYDKNYEQYF. The variable domain in full, with the rest retrieved from reference TRBV5-1 and TRBJ2-7, is KAGVTQTPRYLIKTRGQQVTLSCSPISGHRSVSWYQQTPGQGLQFLFEYFSETQRNKGNFPGRFSGRQFSNSRSEMNVSTLELGDSALYLCASSYDKNYEQYFGPGTRLTVT.

The chain uses TRBV7-8 and TRBJ2-5; the TRBD2 assignment by TCRdb is unverifiable without DNA. CDR3 length equals 14 residues. Germline assignment: CDR1 SGHVS and CDR2 FQNEAQ. CDR3 amino acids: CASSLAALIGTQYF.

The chain combines TRBV20-1 with TRBJ2-1; absent DNA, TCRdb's TRBD1 call cannot be checked. From germline, CDR1 is DFQATT and CDR2 SNEGSKA (reference sequence). The CDR3 has 14 amino acids. The CDR3 loop is CSAIRGGSYNEQFF.

The chain recombines TRBV5-1 with TRBJ2-1; the D call of TRBD1 rests on TCRdb alone, since no DNA is present to check it. The CDR3 runs 13 residues. The germline gives CDR1 SGHRS, CDR2 YFSETQ. CDR3 protein: CASSGQGHNEQFF.

The chain is built from TRBV19 and TRBJ1-2; the TCRdb D gene call, TRBD1, has no DNA to confirm it. The CDR3 is made up of 17 amino acids. From germline, CDR1 is LNHDA and CDR2 SQIVND (reference sequence). This CDR3 reads CASSISSGQDYRGSYTF.

The rearrangement links TRBV5-4 to TRBJ2-3; TCRdb's assignment of TRBD1 cannot be checked, as there is no DNA. Germline assignment: CDR1 SGHNT and CDR2 YYREEE (reference sequence). The CDR3 length is 12 residues. This CDR3 is CASREGVDTQYF.

The chain recombines TRBV29-1 with TRBJ2-1; TCRdb indicates TRBD1, and absent DNA this call remains unverified. This CDR3 is built from 14 residues. CDR1 is SQVTM and CDR2 is ANQGSEA in the germline V gene. The CDR3 spells CSVEADRVRGEQFF.

V gene TRBV6-5 combines with J gene TRBJ2-7. CDR3 length: 13 residues. Germline V lookup: CDR1 MNHEY, CDR2 SVGAGI. CDR3 sequence: CASSYSGTYEQYF.

The chain uses TRBV12-3 or TRBV12-4 and TRBJ2-7; absent DNA, TCRdb's TRBD1 call cannot be checked. The CDR3 sequence is 14 residues long. The CDR3 loop is CASSRQGSPIEQYF.

The V gene is TRBV6-2 or TRBV6-3, the J gene TRBJ2-2; TCRdb reports TRBD1, a call that lacks DNA to check it against. The CDR3 spans 14 residues. In germline, CDR1 is MNHEY, CDR2 SVGEGT. The CDR3 protein is CASSRQTNTGELFF.

The chain carries TRBV4-2 and TRBJ1-5; no DNA is available, so the TRBD1 call from TCRdb remains unchecked. The CDR3 extends over 15 amino acids. CDR1 and CDR2 (germline): LGHNA, YNFKEQ. The CDR3: CASRKGGSESLPQHF.

This chain uses TRBV4-3 with TRBJ2-1; TCRdb calls TRBD2, which cannot be checked without DNA. Per germline, CDR1 LGHNA and CDR2 YSLEER. The CDR3 extends over 16 amino acids. The CDR3 protein is CASSRTSGGYSDEQFF.

This chain joins TRBV9 and TRBJ2-5. This CDR3 has 13 amino acids. CDR1 SGDLS and CDR2 YYNGEE come from the germline V gene. CDR3: CASSRVTHETQYF.

The rearrangement uses TRBV20-1 and TRBJ2-3; TCRdb indicates TRBD2, and absent DNA this call remains unverified. Germline V CDR1 and CDR2: DFQATT, SNEGSKA (reference sequence). The CDR3 extends over 17 amino acids. The CDR3 sequence is CSARDHLGQRGTDTQYF.

This rearrangement joins TRBV12-3 or TRBV12-4 to TRBJ1-5; the D gene TCRdb calls, TRBD1, cannot be checked with no DNA. This CDR3 spans 15 amino acids. CDR3: CASSDQGQGNQPQHF.

The chain combines TRBV6-5 with TRBJ2-2; as DNA is missing, the TRBD1 call by TCRdb cannot be tested. Germline V CDR1 and CDR2: MNHEY, SVGAGI. The CDR3 loop spans 17 amino acids. The CDR3 protein is CASSYHGQLSNTGELFF.

The chain carries TRBV12-3 or TRBV12-4 and TRBJ2-7; TCRdb gives TRBD1 as the D gene, but with no DNA this cannot be confirmed. The CDR3 is made up of 16 amino acids. CDR3 sequence: CASTLQTGGAAYEQYF.

The chain is built from TRBV14 and TRBJ1-6; TCRdb gives TRBD1 as the D gene, but with no DNA this cannot be confirmed. CDR3 size: 16 residues. Germline V gives CDR1 SGHDN, CDR2 FVKESK. The CDR3 sequence is CASSLSEGQANSPLHF.

The chain recombines TRBV18 with TRBJ2-7. The germline V gene has CDR1 KGHSH and CDR2 LQKENI. CDR3 length: 16 residues. The CDR3: CASSPSGGMPSYEQYF.

The CDR3 sequence is CASSPPPGTPPYEQYF. The chain combines TRBV6-1 with TRBJ2-7; TCRdb lists TRBD1, though no DNA is available to test this call. CDR3 size: 16 residues. Germline values: CDR1 MNHNS, CDR2 SASEGT.